Sequencing of this T cell receptor (beta chain) was carried out in a study of shared clonotypes between healthy human individuals. Repertoires were generated with immunoSEQ multiplex PCR, while TCRdb's copy carries only in-frame clones and drops some. Here the sample spans about 710,000 clones, about 80% being singletons. Trimming removed 5 bases from V and 3 bases from J, with 14 bases in between. The CDR3 length is 15 residues. Germline V lookup: CDR1 MNHNY, CDR2 SVGAGI (reference sequence). The chain combines TRBV6-6 with TRBJ1-5, with a weak D call TRBD1 (5 bases). The specimen sequenced was memory CD4+ T cells sorted from blood. Specified subset: CD45RA-negative fraction. The origin of this receptor is a woman aged 25 to 45 in good health. The CDR3 DNA sequence: TGTGCCAGCAGTCCATCCCGCAGGGTCAATCAGCCCCAGCATTTT. It codes for CASSPSRRVNQPQHF.